The 3 T cell receptor beta chains given below trace back to one sample, sequenced in a study of blood T cell repertoires in COVID-19. The table came from immunoSEQ multiplex PCR; TCRdb's copy has only in-frame clones and leaves some out. The sample lists about 300,000 clones, 70% to 90% occurring once. The sequencing input was PBMCs or T cells enriched from blood (not recorded which). The receptors were sampled from a woman between 18 and 29 years old who had recovered from COVID-19.

The chain is built from TRBV7-6 and TRBJ1-4; D is unresolved. The CDR3 totals 18 residues. Germline V CDR1 and CDR2: SGHVS, FNYEAQ. V lost 1 base and J 2 bases, leaving 17 bases between the germline ends. DNA for the CDR3: TGTGCCAGCAGCTTAGTTTGGGAGGGATTATGGACTAATGAAAAACTGTTTTTT. Translating gives CASSLVWEGLWTNEKLFF.

The chain links TRBV2 to TRBJ1-2; perhaps TRBD1 as D (5 bases). CDR1 and CDR2 (germline): SNHLY, FYNNEI. This CDR3 comprises 13 residues. Trimming shortened V by 3 bases and J by 7 bases, and 12 bases separated the two germline ends. CDR3 protein: CASSDQGWSGYTF. CDR3 coding DNA: TGTGCCAGCAGTGACCAGGGTTGGTCTGGCTACACCTTC.

The chain employs TRBV6-2 or TRBV6-3 and TRBJ2-1, with TRBD2 identical over 11 bases. V dropped 2 bases and J dropped 1; count of bases not matched to a gene: 7. Germline CDR1 reads MNHEY; CDR2 reads SVGEGT. CDR3 length: 18 residues. CDR3 coding DNA: TGTGCCAGCAGTTACAGGGCTCCTAGCGGGGGGTCCTACAATGAGCAGTTCTTC. Translated: CASSYRAPSGGSYNEQFF.